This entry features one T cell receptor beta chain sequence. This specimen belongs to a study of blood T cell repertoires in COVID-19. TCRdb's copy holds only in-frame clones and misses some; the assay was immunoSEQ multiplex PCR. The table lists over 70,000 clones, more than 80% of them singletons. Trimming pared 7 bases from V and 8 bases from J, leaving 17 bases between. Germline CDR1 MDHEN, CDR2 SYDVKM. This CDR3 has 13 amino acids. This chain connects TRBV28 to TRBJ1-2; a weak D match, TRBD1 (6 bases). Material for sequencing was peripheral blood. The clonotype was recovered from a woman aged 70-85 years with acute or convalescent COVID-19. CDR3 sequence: CASTPTGRKGYTF. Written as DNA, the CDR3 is TGTGCCAGCACCCCGACAGGCCGTAAAGGCTACACCTTC.